This T cell receptor beta chain was sequenced during a study of OX40 agonist ivuxolimab in advanced cancers. Study as a whole: Dose-escalation subjects each had hepatocellular carcinoma, melanoma, renal cell or head and neck cancer. A male proportion of under 90% was recorded, with mean age 60 years and range roughly 23 to 79. General study findings and limits: It was also the case that some nonresponders had low normalized T-cell clonal expansion. In general, CD8+ T cells held more expanded clones than CD4+ did, on average.

V gave up 3 bases and J gave up 0 bases; unmatched junction bases: 6. The CDR3 is made up of 15 amino acids. Germline V gene lookup returns CDR1 SGHNT and CDR2 YYREEE (reference sequence). Profiling relied on immunoSEQ multiplex PCR, and the TCRdb table lists in-frame clones only, not all of them. The sample comprises some 50,000 clones, roughly 85% of which are singletons, and roughly 50% rests with the top ten. As for this clone: Antigen specificity is unknown.

Sequencing used CD4+ or CD8+ T cells sorted from blood, obtained in a trial of the OX40 agonist ivuxolimab. The chain has TRBV5-4 and TRBJ2-7; 7 bases are a match to TRBD1. The clonotype comes from an adult with an advanced solid tumor such as melanoma, head and neck, liver or kidney cancer. Here the CDR3 DNA reads TGTGCCAGCAGCTCCGGGACAGAGATCTCCTACGAGCAGTACTTC. Encoded protein: CASSSGTEISYEQYF.